What follows describes a single T cell receptor beta chain. Sequencing was performed with immunoSEQ multiplex PCR; in TCRdb, only in-frame clones are kept and a portion is missing. The table lists more than 95,000 clones, 88% of them singletons. The germline V and J ends were trimmed by 4 bases and 2 bases, with 11 bases remaining between them. The CDR3 loop spans 14 amino acids. CDR1 and CDR2 (germline): SNHLY, FYNNEI. These data come from a study of control samples from healthy donors and cancer patients. The chain couples TRBV2 to TRBJ1-2, with D unclear. The sequence derives from a woman in her 70s in good health. The material sequenced was blood. The CDR3 region has the DNA TGTGCCAGCAGTGCCGAAGGGCGAAACTATGGCTACACCTTC. Encoded protein: CASSAEGRNYGYTF.